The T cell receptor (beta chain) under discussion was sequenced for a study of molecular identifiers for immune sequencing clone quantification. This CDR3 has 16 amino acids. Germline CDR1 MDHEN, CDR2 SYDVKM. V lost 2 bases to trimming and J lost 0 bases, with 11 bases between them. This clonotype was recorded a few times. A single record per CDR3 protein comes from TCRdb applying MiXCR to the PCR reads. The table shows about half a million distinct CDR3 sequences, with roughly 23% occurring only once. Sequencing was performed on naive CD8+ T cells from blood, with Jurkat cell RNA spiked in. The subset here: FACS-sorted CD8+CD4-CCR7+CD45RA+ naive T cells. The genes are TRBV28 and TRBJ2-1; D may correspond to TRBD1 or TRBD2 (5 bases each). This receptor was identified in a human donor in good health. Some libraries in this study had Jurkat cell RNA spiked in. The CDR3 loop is CASSLLTGASYNEQFF. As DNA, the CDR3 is TGTGCCAGCAGTTTACTAACCGGGGCCTCCTACAATGAGCAGTTCTTC.